This TCR beta chain was sequenced in a study of shared clonotypes between healthy human individuals (dated by TCRdb to the early 2020s). Study-wide context: The cohort included three men and a couple of women between 18 and 49 years of age. To estimate repertoire size and how much clonotypes are shared between individuals, the study performed deep sequencing of blood TCR repertoires from 4 to 6 healthy adults. Libraries were prepared and TCR repertoires were sequenced by different laboratories using diverse techniques, in order to increase sequencing depth and limit assay-specific biases. Between about 0.9 and 10 billion PBMCs per donor were obtained by leukapheresis.

The paper's findings and limits, for the study overall: Because the study included only a small number of donors, the genetic and exposure-history diversity represented was limited. Based on pairwise subsampling, the degree of clonotype sharing among donors was expected to be affected by sequencing depth. Sampling was limited to blood, and TCR repertoires in tissue likely differ from TCR repertoires in blood.

TCR CDR3 regions were amplified from genomic DNA by multiplex PCR using the deep immunoSEQ assay. Extracted genomic DNA from each cell subset was spread evenly across all wells of several immunoSEQ 96-well plates, with each plate serving as a replicate. For unsorted PBMC, 300 ng genomic DNA, equal to 30,000 or so T cell genomes, was loaded into each replicate PCR. Unsorted PBMC genomic DNA was sequenced across ten immunoSEQ deep assay plates. Purified libraries were measured with a Qubit 3.0 fluorometer, size-checked on a Bioanalyzer 2100, and measured again with the KAPA Library Quantification kit. Every immunoSEQ 96-well plate was sequenced on a separate single-read 150-cycle Illumina NextSeq 550 flow cell. As for the authors' bioinformatics: Because only junctional sequences without quality scores were contained in the immunoSEQ output, filtering matching that applied to full-length reads could not be performed. To assign V/J genes and CDR3, sequences were annotated against IMGT germline references using PyIR, a Python wrapper for IgBLAST v1.9. Reads were removed for weak V/J assignments (E-value above 1e-6), missing CDR3, stop codons, out-of-frame junctions, or ambiguous translated residues. V3J clonotypes were defined as sequences sharing an identical inferred V gene, J gene, and CDR3 amino acid sequence. The percentage overlap between two repertoires was calculated by dividing the number of shared unique clonotypes by the size of the smaller repertoire. Repertoire richness was assessed with RTK rarefaction, the Chao1 estimator, and Recon v2.1 estimates of unobserved clonotypes. This immuneACCESS table, as held by TCRdb, lists in-frame sequences with V and J called but not all clones. Of the missing ones, under half trace to an unresolved V gene in checked studies; the others have no known cause. The DNA was the basis for D and trimming; V, J and clone size are from that table. The sample has around 480,000 clones on record, 60% to 80% of them singletons. Roughly an eighth of the sample is in the top ten clones.

The donors were healthy, HIV-negative adults with no recently reported acute infections or vaccinations. Every donor was a Caucasian adult residing in Nashville, Tennessee, USA. In the unsorted samples, 85 million to 100 million PBMCs were counted, and genomic DNA was extracted using the QIAamp DNA Blood Mini kit. After blood collection by leukapheresis, PBMCs were isolated using Ficoll-Histopaque density gradient centrifugation and then cryopreserved in the vapor phase of liquid nitrogen. With regard to this clone: Its antigen is still unknown. Within one base of it there is no much larger clone, and no base qualities were kept.

As encoded in the germline V gene, CDR1 is MNHNS while CDR2 is SASEGT. Reading from cysteine to phenylalanine, the CDR3 counts 16 amino acids. Solely the CDR3 DNA is kept, with 48 bases framed from the first base. V lost 1 base and J lost 2 bases; the stretch between them is 13 bases long. The receptor was derived from a woman aged 40 to 55 in good health. Some clones in this sample may be carry-over from other donors' samples. The sample taken for sequencing was PBMCs. The rearranged chain carries TRBV6-1 and TRBJ2-3; a confident D gene designation cannot be given. The CDR3 reads as follows: CASSEGSLGPTDTQYF. The DNA sequence reads TGTGCCAGCAGTGAAGGGAGCTTGGGCCCCACAGATACGCAGTATTTT.